These 2 T cell receptor beta chains share one sample of origin, sequenced in a study of molecular identifiers for immune sequencing clone quantification. One entry per CDR3 protein results from TCRdb running MiXCR on the PCR reads. Of around 82,000 distinct CDR3 sequences in the sample, roughly 20% are singletons; the top ten hold 0.7% to 0.95%. Sequencing used naive CD8+ T cells from blood, with Jurkat cell RNA spiked in. Documented subset: FACS-sorted CD8+CD4-CCR7+CD45RA+ naive T cells. The receptors stem from a human donor in good health. Some libraries in this study had Jurkat cell RNA spiked in.

This clonotype occurred many times. The V call is TRBV9, the J call TRBJ1-1; 7 bases fit TRBD1. The germline V gene has CDR1 SGDLS and CDR2 YYNGEE. The CDR3 sequence is 13 residues long. The V gene end was trimmed by 2 bases and the J gene end by 7 bases; junction bases not matched to a gene: 5. The CDR3 protein is CASSVTGDSEAFF. CDR3 sequence (DNA): TGTGCCAGCAGCGTTACAGGGGATAGTGAAGCTTTCTTT.

This clonotype was recorded many times. The V gene is TRBV5-5, the J gene TRBJ2-7, with no clear D. Germline V gene lookup returns CDR1 SGHKS and CDR2 YYEKEE (reference sequence). The CDR3 is 13 residues long. V shed 4 bases and J shed 1 base, with 9 bases lying between them. This chain's CDR3 is CASSQSGSYEQYF. CDR3 DNA: TGTGCCAGCAGCCAATCCGGGTCCTACGAGCAGTACTTC.